This passage covers 12 T cell receptor beta chains from one sample sequenced in a study of neurological immune-mediated disorders. TCRdb reprocessed the 5' RACE reads via MiXCR and lists one record per CDR3 protein. The sample lists around 56,000 distinct CDR3 sequences, around 24% occurring once. This sample's time point: technical triplicate 2. The material sequenced was PBMCs. The receptor source for this set is a man aged 55 to 70 with HTLV-1-associated myelopathy (HAM/TSP).

The V and J genes are TRBV6-5 and TRBJ1-1; D perhaps matches TRBD1 (5 bases). V gave up 6 bases and J gave up 7 bases, with 15 bases separating them. Germline V gene data show CDR1 as MNHEY and CDR2 as SVGAGI. The CDR3 has 13 amino acids. CDR3 residues: CASRRDLGNEAFF. CDR3 coding DNA: TGTGCCAGCAGACGGGACCTTGGGAATGAAGCTTTCTTT.

Many counts were recorded for this clonotype. The rearrangement links TRBV9 to TRBJ2-1, with TRBD2 identical over 13 bases. Unmatched junction bases numbered 7, after V lost 4 bases and J lost 9 bases. CDR1 and CDR2 (germline): SGDLS, YYNGEE. This CDR3 is 15 amino acids long. In DNA, the CDR3 is TGTGCCAGCAGCCCCGGGACTAGCGGGATGGGTGAGCAGTTCTTC. Translation: CASSPGTSGMGEQFF.

J is TRBJ2-7 and V is TRBV7-3; 8 positions agree with TRBD1. Germline V CDR1 and CDR2: SGHTA, FQGTGA. The CDR3 is made up of 17 amino acids. V was clipped by 1 base and J by 1 base; unmatched bases: 9. The CDR3 sequence is CASSLSVFRGPSYEQYF. The CDR3 DNA reads as TGTGCCAGCAGCTTAAGTGTCTTCAGGGGGCCATCCTACGAGCAGTACTTC.

This clonotype was counted only a few times. J is TRBJ1-5 and V is TRBV28; 8 bases are shared with TRBD1. CDR1 and CDR2 (germline): MDHEN, SYDVKM. V lost 6 bases, J lost 3 bases, and 7 bases stayed unmatched. The CDR3 sequence is 15 residues long. The CDR3 spells CASSPRTGYNQPQHF. The CDR3 nucleotides are TGTGCCAGCAGCCCGAGGACAGGGTACAATCAGCCCCAGCATTTT.

This clonotype appeared many times. V and J are TRBV12-3 or TRBV12-4 and TRBJ2-2, with D unclear. V lost 2 bases and J 6 bases, leaving 4 bases between the germline ends. There are 12 residues in the CDR3. The CDR3 nucleotides read TGTGCCAGCAGTTTATACGCCGGGGAGCTGTTTTTT. Its protein is CASSLYAGELFF.

This clonotype was detected ten times or more. The V and J genes are TRBV5-1 and TRBJ2-2; the D is unclear. The CDR3 contains 13 residues. CDR1 SGHRS and CDR2 YFSETQ come from the germline V gene. V lost 2 bases, J lost 5 bases, and 7 bases lay in between. The CDR3 sequence: CASSLRETGELFF. The CDR3 DNA follows: TGCGCCAGCAGCTTACGAGAAACCGGGGAGCTGTTTTTT. Variable domain in full (rest from reference TRBV5-1 and TRBJ2-2): KAGVTQTPRYLIKTRGQQVTLSCSPISGHRSVSWYQQTPGQGLQFLFEYFSETQRNKGNFPGRFSGRQFSNSRSEMNVSTLELGDSALYLCASSLRETGELFFGEGSRLTVL.

This clonotype was counted many times. The chain carries TRBV20-1 and TRBJ2-1; the match to TRBD2 covers 10 bases. Trimming at V came to 6 bases and at J to 5 bases, leaving 7 bases not matched to a gene. The CDR3 consists of 14 residues. The germline V gene has CDR1 DFQATT and CDR2 SNEGSKA (reference sequence). The CDR3 DNA reads TGCAGTGCCGGGCTTAGCGGGAGGAACAATGAGCAGTTCTTC. Its translation is CSAGLSGRNNEQFF.

This clonotype appeared many times. V gene TRBV10-3 combines with J gene TRBJ1-2, with 8 positions matching TRBD1. V trimming: 0 bases; J trimming: 8 bases; junction bases outside the gene matches: 14. The CDR3 runs 17 residues. Germline lookup yields CDR1 ENHRY and CDR2 SYGVKD. The CDR3 sequence: CAISESQGASPSVGYTF. CDR3 coding DNA: TGTGCCATCAGTGAGTCGCAGGGGGCGTCCCCCTCAGTCGGCTACACCTTC.

The genes are TRBV18 and TRBJ2-3; 7 nucleotides match TRBD2. The V gene end was trimmed by 2 bases and the J gene end by 10 bases; junction bases not matched to a gene: 18. From germline, CDR1 is KGHSH and CDR2 LQKENI. The CDR3 sequence is 17 residues long. The CDR3 spells CASSPYDPGVFGRAQYF. The CDR3 DNA reads TGTGCCAGCTCACCATACGATCCCGGTGTCTTTGGGAGGGCGCAGTATTTT.

This clonotype was seen ten or more times. The chain joins TRBV5-1 to TRBJ2-7, with D hard to call. Germline CDR1 and CDR2: SGHRS and YFSETQ. Trimming stripped 1 base from V and 1 base from J, with 9 bases between. The CDR3 contains 14 residues. CDR3 in amino acids: CASSLHSESYEQYF. The CDR3 DNA reads as TGCGCCAGCAGCTTGCACAGCGAATCCTACGAGCAGTACTTC.

This clonotype was counted at least ten times. The J gene is TRBJ2-5, the V gene TRBV5-1, with D perhaps TRBD1 or TRBD2 (5 bases each). Trimming pared 1 base from V and 4 bases from J, leaving 11 bases between. The CDR3 has 14 amino acids. Looked up from germline, CDR1 is SGHRS and CDR2 is YFSETQ. The CDR3 DNA reads as TGCGCCAGCAGCTTGTGGCTGAGGGGAGAGACCCAGTACTTC. Amino acids: CASSLWLRGETQYF.

This clonotype was seen repeatedly, ten times or more. This chain uses TRBV12-3 or TRBV12-4 with TRBJ2-2; D remains ambiguous. The length of the CDR3 is 14 residues. Trimming took off 7 bases at V and 6 bases at J, with 15 bases between the two ends. The CDR3: CASTLGPAAGELFF. The CDR3 DNA sequence: TGTGCCAGCACCCTCGGCCCGGCGGCCGGGGAGCTGTTTTTT.